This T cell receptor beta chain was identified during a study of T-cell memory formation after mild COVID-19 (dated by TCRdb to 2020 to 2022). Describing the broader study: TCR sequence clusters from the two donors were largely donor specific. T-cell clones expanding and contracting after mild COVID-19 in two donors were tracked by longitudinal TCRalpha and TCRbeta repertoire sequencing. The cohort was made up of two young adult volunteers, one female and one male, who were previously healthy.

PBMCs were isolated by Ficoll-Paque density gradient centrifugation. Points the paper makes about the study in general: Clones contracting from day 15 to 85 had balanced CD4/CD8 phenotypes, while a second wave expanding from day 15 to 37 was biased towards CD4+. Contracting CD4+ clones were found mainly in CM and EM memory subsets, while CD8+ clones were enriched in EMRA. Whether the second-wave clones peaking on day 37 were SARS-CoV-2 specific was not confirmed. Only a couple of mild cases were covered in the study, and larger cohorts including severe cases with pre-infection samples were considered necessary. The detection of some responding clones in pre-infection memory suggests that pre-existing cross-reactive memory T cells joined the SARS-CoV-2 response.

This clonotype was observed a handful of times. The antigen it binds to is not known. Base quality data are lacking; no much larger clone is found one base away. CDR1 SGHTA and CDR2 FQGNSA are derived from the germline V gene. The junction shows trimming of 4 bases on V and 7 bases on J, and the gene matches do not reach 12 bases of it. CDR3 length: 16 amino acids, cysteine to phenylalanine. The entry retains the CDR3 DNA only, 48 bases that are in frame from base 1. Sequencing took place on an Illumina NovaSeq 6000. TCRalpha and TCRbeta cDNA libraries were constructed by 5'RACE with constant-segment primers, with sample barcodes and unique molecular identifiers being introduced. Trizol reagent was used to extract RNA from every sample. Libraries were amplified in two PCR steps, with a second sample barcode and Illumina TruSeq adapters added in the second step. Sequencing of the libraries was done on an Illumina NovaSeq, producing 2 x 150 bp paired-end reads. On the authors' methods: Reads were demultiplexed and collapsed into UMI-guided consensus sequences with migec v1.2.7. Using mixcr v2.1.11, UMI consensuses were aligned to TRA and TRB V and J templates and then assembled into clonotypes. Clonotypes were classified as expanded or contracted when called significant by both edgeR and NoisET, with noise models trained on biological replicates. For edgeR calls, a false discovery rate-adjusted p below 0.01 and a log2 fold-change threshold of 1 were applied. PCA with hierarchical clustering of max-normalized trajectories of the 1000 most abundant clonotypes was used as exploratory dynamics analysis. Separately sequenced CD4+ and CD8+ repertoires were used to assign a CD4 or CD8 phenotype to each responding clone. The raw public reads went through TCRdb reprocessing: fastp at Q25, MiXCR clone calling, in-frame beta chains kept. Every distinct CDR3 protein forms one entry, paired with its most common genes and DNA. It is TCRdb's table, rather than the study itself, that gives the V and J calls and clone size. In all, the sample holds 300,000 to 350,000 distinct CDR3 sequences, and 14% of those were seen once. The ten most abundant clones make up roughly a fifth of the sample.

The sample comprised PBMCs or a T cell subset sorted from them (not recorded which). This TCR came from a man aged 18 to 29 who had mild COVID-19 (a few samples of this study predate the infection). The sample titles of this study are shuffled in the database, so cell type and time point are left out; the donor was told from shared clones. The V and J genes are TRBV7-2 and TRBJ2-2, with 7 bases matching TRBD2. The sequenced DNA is TGTGCCAGCAGCTGGGGGGGGACCAAAACAGGCGGGGAGCTGTTTTTT. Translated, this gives CASSWGGTKTGGELFF.